The next 29 T cell receptor beta chains were all read from a single sample in a study of cytomegalovirus exposure and HLA in healthy donors. The primer mix had 60 Vbeta and 13 Jbeta primers. Profiling relied on immunoSEQ multiplex PCR, and the TCRdb table lists in-frame clones only, not all of them. The data show 150,000 to 200,000 clones, with 80% seen just once and about a tenth held by the top ten. What was sequenced was PBMCs. All receptors derive from a man younger than 35 in good health and CMV-seropositive.

V gene TRBV28 combines with J gene TRBJ2-5; D is perhaps TRBD2 (5 bases). V lost 3 bases, J lost 7 bases, and 15 bases lay in between. CDR3 length: 14 amino acids. CDR1 is MDHEN and CDR2 is SYDVKM in the germline V gene. This chain's CDR3 is CASSFAGELGTQYF. CDR3 bases: TGTGCCAGCAGTTTCGCCGGGGAGCTCGGGACCCAGTACTTC.

V usage is TRBV5-6 and J usage is TRBJ2-7; D unresolved. V lost 4 bases, J lost 3 bases, and 11 bases lay in between. CDR3 length: 13 amino acids. In germline, CDR1 is SGHDT, CDR2 YYEEEE. CDR3 in DNA: TGTGCCAGCAGCCCCGGGTATAACTACGAGCAGTACTTC. This sequence encodes CASSPGYNYEQYF.

The chain combines TRBV6-5 with TRBJ1-1; the match to TRBD1 covers 7 bases. Losses at the gene ends were 0 bases for V and 11 bases for J; bases not matched to a gene: 6. CDR1 and CDR2 (germline): MNHEY, SVGAGI. The CDR3 is 13 residues long. CDR3 protein: CASSYSGTESAFF. Here the CDR3 DNA reads TGTGCCAGCAGTTACTCGGGGACAGAATCGGCTTTCTTT.

The chain links TRBV9 to TRBJ1-2; 8 nucleotides line up with TRBD1. This CDR3 is 16 amino acids long. The V gene's germline CDR1 is SGDLS and CDR2 YYNGEE. Trimming cost V 4 bases and J 4 bases; bases outside gene matches: 12. The CDR3: CASSPGPGQVFYGYTF. The DNA for the CDR3 is TGTGCCAGCAGCCCTGGACCGGGACAGGTCTTCTATGGCTACACCTTC.

The chain couples TRBV27 to TRBJ2-1; 7 bases are a match to TRBD1. The CDR3 sequence is 14 residues long. Trimming cost V 5 bases and J 2 bases; bases outside gene matches: 3. Germline assignment: CDR1 MNHEY and CDR2 SMNVEV (reference sequence). The CDR3 loop reads CASSGQATYNEQFF. CDR3 DNA: TGTGCCAGCAGTGGACAGGCGACCTACAATGAGCAGTTCTTC.

V usage is TRBV11-2 and J usage is TRBJ2-3, with TRBD2 identical over 12 bases. With V trimmed by 2 bases and J by 4 bases, 10 bases remained unmatched. CDR3 size: 18 residues. The germline CDR1 and CDR2 sequences are SGHAT and FQNNGV. This CDR3 is CASSLTLAGGFRADTQYF. The CDR3 region has the DNA TGTGCCAGCAGCTTAACCCTAGCGGGAGGGTTTCGGGCAGATACGCAGTATTTT.

The CDR3 reads CASSSSTDTQYF. CDR3 coding DNA: TGTGCCAGCAGTTCTAGCACAGATACGCAGTATTTT. The rearrangement joins TRBV25-1 to TRBJ2-3; no reliable D call. CDR3 length: 12 amino acids. V was cut by 5 bases and J by 0 bases, with 3 bases left in between. Germline V CDR1 and CDR2: MGHDK, SYGVNS.

The rearrangement links TRBV5-3 to TRBJ2-6; D not certain. TRBV5-3 is placed among ORFs of uncertain function. This CDR3 is built from 15 residues. V lost 2 bases and J lost 4, with 10 bases in between. This CDR3 is CARSFTPRGANVLTF. For the CDR3, the DNA is TGTGCCAGAAGCTTTACGCCGCGGGGGGCCAACGTCCTGACTTTC.

The genes are TRBV5-6 and TRBJ1-1, with 9 nucleotides matching TRBD1. J lost 1 base, V lost 1 base, and 11 bases had no gene match. The length of the CDR3 is 18 residues. Germline values: CDR1 SGHDT, CDR2 YYEEEE. Here the CDR3 DNA reads TGTGCCAGCAGCTTGCCCCAGGACAGGGGAGTTGGGAACACTGAAGCTTTCTTT. The encoded protein is CASSLPQDRGVGNTEAFF. Together with reference TRBV5-6 and TRBJ1-1, the CDR3 gives the full variable domain: DAGVTQSPTHLIKTRGQQVTLRCSPKSGHDTVSWYQQALGQGPQFIFQYYEEEERQRGNFPDRFSGHQFPNYSSELNVNALLLGDSALYLCASSLPQDRGVGNTEAFFGQGTRLTVV.

The table lists this clone with a few counts. The rearrangement links TRBV5-4 to TRBJ1-1; 7 nucleotides agree with TRBD1. Trimming removed 0 bases from V and 6 bases from J; junction bases left unmatched: 5. This CDR3 spans 14 amino acids. CDR1 is SGHNT and CDR2 is YYREEE in the germline V gene (reference sequence). The CDR3 DNA reads TGTGCCAGCAGCTTGGTTCCCGGGACAGCTGAAGCTTTCTTT. Its translation is CASSLVPGTAEAFF.

The V call is TRBV7-9, the J call TRBJ2-7; 8 bases are shared with TRBD1. CDR1 is SEHNR and CDR2 is FQNEAQ in the germline V gene (reference sequence). Trimming removed 5 bases from V and 2 bases from J; junction bases left unmatched: 5. This CDR3 has 14 residues. CDR3 region: CASSTVTGAYEQYF. The DNA of the CDR3 is TGTGCCAGCAGCACCGTGACAGGGGCCTACGAGCAGTACTTC.

This clone was seen repeatedly, ten times or more. In this CDR3 the conserved last residue, phenylalanine or tryptophan, is missing, so a read error is likely. V usage is TRBV6-5 and J usage is TRBJ1-6; no reliable D call. V gave up 2 bases and J gave up 7 bases, with 9 bases separating them. CDR3 size: 14 residues. CDR1 is MNHEY and CDR2 is SVGAGI in the germline V gene. The CDR3: CASSYEQENSPLHL. Here the CDR3 DNA reads TGTGCCAGCAGTTACGAGCAGGAAAATTCACCCCTCCACCTT.

Turning to this clone: No conserved phenylalanine or tryptophan ends this CDR3, so it is likely a read error. V and J are TRBV6-1 and TRBJ1-6, with no clear D. There are 15 residues in the CDR3. V was clipped by 8 bases and J by 3 bases, with 14 bases between them. Germline CDR1 is MNHNS and CDR2 is SASEGT. In nucleotides, the CDR3 is TGTGCCAGCGAGACGCTAGGCATCTATAATTCACCCCTCCACCTT. Protein: CASETLGIYNSPLHL.

This clone has just one count. This chain links TRBV27 with TRBJ2-7; TRBD1 matches at 7 bases. Germline V gene lookup returns CDR1 MNHEY and CDR2 SMNVEV (reference sequence). The CDR3 runs 13 residues. V trimming: 8 bases; J trimming: 0 bases; junction bases outside the gene matches: 4. As DNA, the CDR3 is TGTGCCAGCGGAGCAGGGGGCTCCTACGAGCAGTACTTC. This gives the protein CASGAGGSYEQYF.

This chain joins TRBV20-1 and TRBJ2-7, with D hard to call. Germline V lookup: CDR1 DFQATT, CDR2 SNEGSKA (reference sequence). With 1 base removed from V and 7 bases from J, the gap between germline ends came to 5 bases. This CDR3 comprises 10 residues. The CDR3 nucleotides are TGCAGTGCTAGAGTGGAGGAGCAGTACTTC. Translating gives CSARVEEQYF.

The chain carries TRBV4-3 and TRBJ1-5; D may be TRBD1 (5 bases). Trimming cost V 1 base and J 6 bases, with 10 bases left between them. The CDR3 length is 14 residues. CDR1 and CDR2 from the germline V gene are LGHNA and YSLEER. The CDR3 spells CASSQVRGSQPQHF. The CDR3 DNA reads as TGCGCCAGCAGCCAAGTCCGGGGGAGTCAGCCCCAGCATTTT.

The rearrangement uses TRBV28 and TRBJ2-7; TRBD1 matches 7 bases. Germline V gene data show CDR1 as MDHEN and CDR2 as SYDVKM. The CDR3 is made up of 14 amino acids. Trimming took 3 bases from V and 3 from J; bases not matched to a gene: 5. The CDR3 reads CASSFRDSNYEQYF. Here the CDR3 DNA reads TGTGCCAGCAGTTTCCGGGACAGCAACTACGAGCAGTACTTC.

The V gene is TRBV7-8, the J gene TRBJ2-7, with TRBD1 matching over 7 bases. After removal of 2 bases from V and 5 bases from J, the junction contained 12 bases not matched to a gene. Germline values: CDR1 SGHVS, CDR2 FQNEAQ. This CDR3 comprises 16 residues. CDR3 DNA: TGTGCCAGCAGCTTAAGAGGGACAGAGAACATCCACGAGCAGTACTTC. Amino acids: CASSLRGTENIHEQYF.

This clone has only one observation. This sequence joins TRBV15 and TRBJ2-2; tentatively, D is TRBD2 (6 bases). Trimming shortened V by 5 bases and J by 3 bases, and 19 bases separated the two germline ends. This CDR3 has 17 residues. CDR1 and CDR2 (germline): LNHNV, YYDKDF (reference sequence). This chain's CDR3 is CATSPRREEFHTGELFF. The DNA of the CDR3 is TGTGCCACCAGCCCCCGGAGGGAGGAGTTCCACACCGGGGAGCTGTTTTTT.

This chain uses TRBV25-1 with TRBJ2-7; 8 positions match TRBD1. The V gene's germline CDR1 is MGHDK and CDR2 SYGVNS. This CDR3 region has 15 residues. The junction had 8 bases not matched to a gene; V was cut back by 4 bases and J by 3 bases. Written as DNA, the CDR3 is TGTGCCAGCAGTGGGGGACAGGACTCATTCTACGAGCAGTACTTC. Translated: CASSGGQDSFYEQYF.

V gene TRBV9 combines with J gene TRBJ2-5; weak D call: TRBD2 (5 bases). With 1 base removed from V and 5 bases from J, the gap between germline ends came to 12 bases. The CDR3 runs 14 residues. From germline, CDR1 is SGDLS and CDR2 YYNGEE. CDR3 region: CASSVSLVGETQYF. The CDR3 DNA reads TGTGCCAGCAGCGTATCACTAGTTGGGGAGACCCAGTACTTC.

The rearrangement links TRBV25-1 to TRBJ1-2, with 8 nucleotides matching TRBD1. With 3 bases clipped from V and 0 bases from J, the junction kept 6 bases outside the gene matches. CDR3 length: 16 amino acids. Germline lookup yields CDR1 MGHDK and CDR2 SYGVNS. For the CDR3, the DNA is TGTGCCAGCAGTGAGGACAGGGCGGGAGCTAACTATGGCTACACCTTC. Translated: CASSEDRAGANYGYTF.

The rearrangement links TRBV5-1 to TRBJ1-5, with 7 nucleotides matching TRBD1. CDR1 SGHRS and CDR2 YFSETQ come from the germline V gene. The CDR3 has 16 residues. The ends lost 2 bases at V and 4 bases at J; junction bases unmatched: 9. The CDR3 is CASSFGPGQQNQPQHF. CDR3 DNA: TGCGCCAGCAGCTTTGGGCCGGGACAGCAGAATCAGCCCCAGCATTTT. The whole variable domain, filled in from reference TRBV5-1 and TRBJ1-5, reads KAGVTQTPRYLIKTRGQQVTLSCSPISGHRSVSWYQQTPGQGLQFLFEYFSETQRNKGNFPGRFSGRQFSNSRSEMNVSTLELGDSALYLCASSFGPGQQNQPQHFGDGTRLSIL.

V and J are TRBV29-1 and TRBJ1-5; D perhaps matches TRBD1 (6 bases). Germline CDR1 SQVTM, CDR2 ANQGSEA. This CDR3 region has 14 residues. Trimming cost V 4 bases and J 0 bases, with 10 bases left between them. CDR3 region: CSVAGANSNQPQHF. DNA for the CDR3: TGCAGCGTTGCAGGGGCAAATAGCAATCAGCCCCAGCATTTT. Full variable domain (remainder filled in from reference TRBV29-1 and TRBJ1-5): SAVISQKPSRDICQRGTSLTIQCQVDSQVTMMFWYRQQPGQSLTLIATANQGSEATYESGFVIDKFPISRPNLTFSTLTVSNMSPEDSSIYLCSVAGANSNQPQHFGDGTRLSIL.

J is TRBJ1-2 and V is TRBV29-1, with TRBD1 matching 10 bases. The CDR3 spans 15 residues. The germline V gene has CDR1 SQVTM and CDR2 ANQGSEA. With V trimmed by 1 base and J by 3 bases, 5 bases remained unmatched. The CDR3 DNA reads TGCAGCGTTGAAGGGCCAGGACAGGGGGACTATGGCTACACCTTC. Translation gives CSVEGPGQGDYGYTF.

The chain recombines TRBV4-1 with TRBJ1-1; no definite D call. Trimming stripped 4 bases from V and 4 bases from J, with 16 bases between. This CDR3 has 15 amino acids. The germline V gene encodes CDR1 MGHRA and CDR2 YSYEKL. Here the CDR3 reads CASSPEPNPFTEAFF. CDR3 sequence (DNA): TGCGCCAGCAGCCCGGAGCCGAACCCTTTCACTGAAGCTTTCTTT.

The V gene is TRBV19, the J gene TRBJ2-6, with D uncertain. Trimming left V 8 bases short and J 0 bases short, with 8 bases between. The germline CDR1 and CDR2 sequences are LNHDA and SQIVND (reference sequence). The CDR3 is 14 amino acids. CDR3 sequence (DNA): TGTGCCAGTTCGGAGTTCTCTGGGGCCAACGTCCTGACTTTC. This sequence encodes CASSEFSGANVLTF. The full variable domain, rest sourced from reference TRBV19 and TRBJ2-6, is DGGITQSPKYLFRKEGQNVTLSCEQNLNHDAMYWYRQDPGQGLRLIYYSQIVNDFQKGDIAEGYSVSREKKESFPLTVTSAQKNPTAFYLCASSEFSGANVLTFGAGSRLTVL.

The CDR3 DNA follows: TGCAGTGCTAGCGTCAATGAGCAGTTCTTC. Its protein is CSASVNEQFF. The chain links TRBV20-1 to TRBJ2-1; no firm D call. V was trimmed by 3 bases and J by 6 bases, leaving 3 bases between them. This CDR3 contains 10 residues. The germline V gene has CDR1 DFQATT and CDR2 SNEGSKA (reference sequence).

This clone was picked up a small number of times. CDR3 residues: CAWYRGHEQYF. CDR3 coding DNA: TGTGCCTGGTACAGGGGCCACGAGCAGTACTTC. V usage is TRBV30 and J usage is TRBJ2-7, with TRBD1 identical over 7 bases. J gave up 5 bases and V 5 bases, and 3 bases lay outside the gene matches. The CDR3 consists of 11 residues. Germline CDR1 reads GTSNPN; CDR2 reads SVGIG (reference sequence).